The present TCR beta chain was sequenced within a study of T-cell memory formation after mild COVID-19. Study at large: Most TCR clusters belonged to a single donor. Study outcomes and limitations: Day 15 to 85 contractors were CD4/CD8 balanced; later expanders leaned CD4+. That cross-reactive memory joined was suggested by some responding clones appearing in pre-infection memory.

MiXCR, applied by TCRdb to the 5' RACE reads, yields one record per CDR3 protein. The table has more than 150,000 distinct CDR3 sequences, less than 20% seen once; the top ten hold roughly 3.8%. This CDR3 is built from 15 residues. The germline gives CDR1 MNHEY, CDR2 SMNVEV (reference sequence). Trimming took 6 bases from V and 4 from J; bases not matched to a gene: 10. This clonotype was recorded a few times. Its antigen is undetermined. The chain combines TRBV27 with TRBJ1-2; 8 positions agree with TRBD1. Sequenced: PBMCs or a T cell subset sorted from them (not recorded which). The clonotype was recovered from a man between 18 and 35 years old who had mild COVID-19 (a few samples of this study predate the infection). Cell type and time point are not known. CDR3 bases: TGTGCCAGCAGCCGGACAGGGAACCCCCTCTATGGCTACACCTTC. Amino acids: CASSRTGNPLYGYTF.